This note documents a single T cell receptor (beta chain) sequence. There are 15 residues in the CDR3. The V end lost 2 bases, the J end lost 3 bases, and 12 bases lay between the germline ends. Per the germline V gene, CDR1 is KGHDR and CDR2 is SFDVKD. Using immunoSEQ multiplex PCR, the repertoire was profiled, and TCRdb retains in-frame clones only, with some absent. Here the sample spans around 200,000 clones, around 84% being singletons. The data were taken from a study of blood T cell repertoires in COVID-19. Study details: T cells, B-cell-depleted T cells, or PBMCs supplied cDNA or gDNA.

During active infection, Seattle patients enrolled and were then monitored through disease. The chain combines TRBV24-1 with TRBJ1-1; D is uncertain. Sequencing was performed on peripheral blood. The sequence was obtained from a woman in her 70s with COVID-19, enrolled during active disease. The CDR3 reads CATSDSQTRHTEAFF. The CDR3, as DNA: TGTGCCACCAGTGATTCACAGACCCGGCACACTGAAGCTTTCTTT.